This TCR beta chain derives from a study of shared clonotypes between healthy human individuals. In this sample, this clone turned up once. Its antigen is undetermined. The assay was immunoSEQ multiplex PCR, and TCRdb's table has in-frame clones only and misses some. The sample shows about 1.1 million clones, about 80% of them seen only once. Regarding the study as a whole: Rarefaction gave evidence that sorted-subset sequencing remained incomplete despite large depth. Sampling included only blood; tissue repertoires likely differ. It was the non-shared clonotypes that had lower generation probabilities than clonotypes shared by all four donors.

Per germline, CDR1 MNHEY and CDR2 SMNVEV (reference sequence). The CDR3 totals 18 residues. The V gene lost 3 bases and the J gene lost 0 bases, with 19 bases spanning the gap. The chain couples TRBV27 to TRBJ2-3; D might be TRBD2 (6 bases). This sequence originates from a man in his late teens or twenties in good health. Some clones in this sample may be carry-over from other donors' samples. The sequencing sample was made of memory CD4+ T cells from PBMCs. Subset denoted: CD45RA-negative fraction. CDR3 sequence reads: CASSFRPSAQASTDTQYF. The DNA for the CDR3 is TGTGCCAGCAGTTTCCGGCCTAGCGCTCAAGCTAGCACAGATACGCAGTATTTT.